One and the same sample provided the 6 T cell receptor beta chains below, sequenced in a study of CD4 and CD8 cells across lung adenocarcinoma regions. TCRdb reprocessed the PCR reads via MiXCR and lists one record per CDR3 protein. The sample lists about 25,000 distinct CDR3 sequences, roughly 50% occurring once. Sequencing was carried out using CD8+ T cells from the center of a lung tumor. All receptors come from a male donor with lung adenocarcinoma. The CD4 and CD8 labels of this study may be unreliable.

This clonotype was counted ten times or more. The rearrangement links TRBV6-1 to TRBJ2-7; 11 bases agree with TRBD1. The germline V gene encodes CDR1 MNHNS and CDR2 SASEGT. J lost 0 bases, V lost 0 bases, and 4 bases had no gene match. This CDR3 has 17 amino acids. The CDR3 DNA follows: TGTGCCAGCAGTGAAGCGTACGGACAGGGGGCCTCCTACGAGCAGTACTTC. It translates to CASSEAYGQGASYEQYF.

This clonotype is medium-sized in the sample. The V and J genes are TRBV27 and TRBJ2-5; either TRBD1 or TRBD2 may supply D (5 bases each). The end of the DNA is better explained by TRBJ2-7, so the J call may be wrong. Germline V lookup: CDR1 MNHEY, CDR2 SMNVEV (reference sequence). The CDR3 spans 13 residues. In nucleotides, the CDR3 is TGTGCCAGCAGCCCAACCCGGGACGGCGAGCAGTACTTC. Its protein is CASSPTRDGEQYF.

This clonotype was recorded at least ten times. The chain links TRBV11-2 to TRBJ2-5; no firm D call. This CDR3 region has 12 residues. The V end was cut by 5 bases, the J end by 11 bases, with 15 bases between. The germline gives CDR1 SGHAT, CDR2 FQNNGV. The CDR3 DNA is TGTGCCAGCAGCCCCACCGGCCGAGAGCAGTACTTC. Translated: CASSPTGREQYF.

Sample share makes this clonotype medium-sized. DNA for the CDR3: TGTGCCATCAGAGCATTTAGCGGGAGGGGTGAGCAGTACTTC. Amino acid sequence: CAIRAFSGRGEQYF. The chain couples TRBV10-3 to TRBJ2-1; 11 bases agree with TRBD2. The J call may be mistaken, given a closer DNA end match to TRBJ2-7. This CDR3 region has 14 residues. In germline, CDR1 is ENHRY, CDR2 SYGVKD.

This clonotype was counted a single time. The V call is TRBV4-2, the J call TRBJ2-3; D remains ambiguous. The CDR3 covers 14 residues. V was trimmed by 0 bases and J by 7 bases, leaving 11 bases between them. Germline V CDR1 and CDR2: LGHNA, YNFKEQ. This chain's CDR3 is CASSQEGRSNTQYF. The CDR3 region has the DNA TGTGCCAGCAGCCAAGAGGGCCGCTCGAATACGCAGTATTTT.

This clonotype was observed a few times. The V call is TRBV6-5, the J call TRBJ2-5; D remains ambiguous. Trimming removed 4 bases at V and 1 base at J, with 7 bases between. CDR3 length equals 13 residues. Germline assignment: CDR1 MNHEY and CDR2 SVGAGI. CDR3 DNA: TGTGCCAGCAGTTCCGAGATCCAAGAGACCCAGTACTTC. This codes for CASSSEIQETQYF.